These 29 T cell receptor beta chains share one sample of origin, sequenced in a study of blood T cell repertoires in COVID-19. TCRdb keeps only in-frame clones here, not all; method: immunoSEQ multiplex PCR. This sample carries under 300,000 clones, 86% of them seen once, and the ten largest clones take 3.6%. Sequenced: peripheral blood. Receptors were obtained from a young man with active or convalescent COVID-19.

This clone was seen only a few times. V usage is TRBV5-1 and J usage is TRBJ2-7; D unresolved. V was pared by 0 bases and J by 3 bases, with 13 bases between. Germline-derived CDR1 and CDR2 are SGHRS and YFSETQ. This CDR3 is built from 15 residues. The CDR3 DNA sequence: TGCGCCAGCAGCTTGGATCCCCATATCGGCTACGAGCAGTACTTC. It encodes CASSLDPHIGYEQYF.

In this sample, this clone turned up once. V and J are TRBV6-5 and TRBJ2-1; D remains unclear. Germline V gene sequence: CDR1 MNHEY, CDR2 SVGAGI. Trimming removed 7 bases from V and 9 bases from J, with 10 bases in between. The CDR3 contains 11 residues. In DNA, the CDR3 is TGTGCCAGCACCAATTACGGTGAGCAGTTCTTC. The encoded protein is CASTNYGEQFF.

The chain links TRBV2 to TRBJ1-5; possibly TRBD1 for D (6 bases). The germline V and J ends were trimmed by 2 bases and 1 base, with 12 bases remaining between them. Germline V gives CDR1 SNHLY, CDR2 FYNNEI. The CDR3 contains 16 residues. The CDR3 spells CASSELGTPSNQPQHF. The CDR3 coding sequence is TGTGCCAGCAGTGAATTGGGGACACCCAGCAATCAGCCCCAGCATTTT.

The chain joins TRBV4-1 to TRBJ1-2; D is possibly TRBD1 (6 bases). CDR1 is MGHRA and CDR2 is YSYEKL in the germline V gene. V dropped 6 bases and J dropped 1 base, with 15 bases sitting between them. This CDR3 has 15 residues. The CDR3 spells CASRTPGQINYGYTF. The CDR3 coding sequence is TGCGCCAGCAGGACCCCGGGACAAATTAACTATGGCTACACCTTC.

The V and J genes are TRBV19 and TRBJ1-2; weak D call: TRBD1 (5 bases). Looked up from germline, CDR1 is LNHDA and CDR2 is SQIVND (reference sequence). The CDR3 is 12 residues long. Trimming cost V 5 bases and J 8 bases, with 12 bases left between them. The CDR3 is CASSPGFRGYTF. The CDR3 region has the DNA TGTGCCAGTAGTCCAGGGTTTCGCGGCTACACCTTC.

The chain uses TRBV6-5 and TRBJ1-1; 7 bases map to TRBD1. The ends lost 6 bases at V and 1 base at J; junction bases unmatched: 2. This CDR3 is 13 amino acids long. Germline V gives CDR1 MNHEY, CDR2 SVGAGI. The CDR3, as DNA: TGTGCCAGCAGGACAGGGACGAACACTGAAGCTTTCTTT. It yields the protein CASRTGTNTEAFF.

The rearrangement uses TRBV9 and TRBJ2-5; the D gene is possibly TRBD2 (6 bases). Germline-derived CDR1 and CDR2 are SGDLS and YYNGEE. The CDR3 runs to 17 residues. V lost 2 bases and J 3 bases, leaving 20 bases between the germline ends. CDR3 sequence reads: CASSVSGVGSEKETQYF. The CDR3 region has the DNA TGTGCCAGCAGCGTCAGCGGAGTCGGGAGCGAAAAAGAGACCCAGTACTTC.

The chain has TRBV5-1 and TRBJ1-6, with 9 bases aligning to TRBD1. The germline V gene has CDR1 SGHRS and CDR2 YFSETQ. V shed 3 bases and J 9 bases; nucleotides not matched to a gene: 7. CDR3 length equals 15 residues. CDR3 amino acids: CASSSDRGDGSPLHF. Written as DNA, the CDR3 is TGCGCCAGCAGCTCGGACAGGGGCGATGGTTCACCCCTCCACTTT.

This clone was seen only a few times. This chain uses TRBV13 with TRBJ2-7; D is unclear. This CDR3 has 14 amino acids. Germline V gives CDR1 PRHDT, CDR2 FYEKMQ (reference sequence). Trimming shortened V by 3 bases and J by 0 bases, and 9 bases separated the two germline ends. CDR3 in DNA: TGTGCCAGCAGCTTCAGCGTTAGCTCCTACGAGCAGTACTTC. Protein sequence: CASSFSVSSYEQYF.

The chain joins TRBV24-1 to TRBJ2-5; maybe TRBD2 (5 bases). This CDR3 comprises 15 residues. V was pared by 3 bases and J by 7 bases, with 17 bases between. Germline V gene sequence: CDR1 KGHDR, CDR2 SFDVKD. CDR3 protein: CATSDRYVAPSTQYF. CDR3 DNA: TGTGCCACCAGTGATAGATACGTAGCGCCCTCGACCCAGTACTTC.

V gene TRBV28 combines with J gene TRBJ2-7; D unclear. The CDR3 totals 10 residues. V was trimmed by 3 bases and J by 6 bases, leaving 3 bases between them. Per the germline V gene, CDR1 is MDHEN and CDR2 is SYDVKM. CDR3 nucleotides: TGTGCCAGCAGTTTCGGCGAGCAGTACTTC. Protein product: CASSFGEQYF.

The chain employs TRBV7-2 and TRBJ1-1; 9 bases are shared with TRBD1. This CDR3 has 16 residues. The V gene's germline CDR1 is SGHTA and CDR2 FQGNSA. The J segment lost 5 bases and the V segment lost 3 bases, leaving 10 bases of the junction unmatched. The CDR3 protein is CASSLGSTGGSTEAFF. CDR3 coding DNA: TGTGCCAGCAGCTTGGGCTCTACAGGGGGCTCGACTGAAGCTTTCTTT.

This clone was seen only once. The chain combines TRBV5-4 with TRBJ1-4, with 10 bases that match TRBD1. The CDR3 runs to 14 residues. Germline V gene sequence: CDR1 SGHNT, CDR2 YYREEE (reference sequence). Trimming removed 3 bases from V and 6 bases from J; junction bases left unmatched: 2. Written as DNA, the CDR3 is TGTGCCAGCAGCTCCGGGACAGGGGATGAAAAACTGTTTTTT. Translated, it gives CASSSGTGDEKLFF.

The rearrangement uses TRBV29-1 and TRBJ2-1; 8 bases are a match to TRBD2. This CDR3 region has 14 residues. Looked up from germline, CDR1 is SQVTM and CDR2 is ANQGSEA. J gave up 12 bases and V 5 bases, and 15 bases lay outside the gene matches. The CDR3 loop reads CSVSGGDGETGQFF. The CDR3 nucleotides are TGCAGCGTTTCCGGGGGGGACGGGGAAACGGGGCAGTTCTTC.

The chain combines TRBV7-3 with TRBJ1-1; weak D call: TRBD1 (6 bases). From germline, CDR1 is SGHTA and CDR2 FQGTGA. V lost 5 bases to trimming and J lost 4 bases, with 14 bases between them. The CDR3 is 14 amino acids. Here the CDR3 DNA reads TGTGCCAGCAGCGTACAGGGTGGGGGCACTGAAGCTTTCTTT. Its translation: CASSVQGGGTEAFF.

The rearrangement links TRBV2 to TRBJ2-2; the D gene is possibly TRBD2 (6 bases). Germline-derived CDR1 and CDR2 are SNHLY and FYNNEI. V was shortened by 7 bases and J by 5 bases, with 14 bases between the two germline ends. The CDR3 is 14 amino acids. DNA of the CDR3: TGTGCCAGCATCGGACTGGAGGGGACCGGGGAGCTGTTTTTT. The encoded protein is CASIGLEGTGELFF.

J is TRBJ2-5 and V is TRBV19, with TRBD1 matching over 8 bases. The CDR3 covers 14 residues. The V and J ends lost 2 bases and 4 bases, in that order; junction bases with no gene match: 3. Germline CDR1 reads LNHDA; CDR2 reads SQIVND (reference sequence). CDR3 in DNA: TGTGCCAGTAGTATACGACAGGGGATAGAGACCCAGTACTTC. Amino acids: CASSIRQGIETQYF.

This chain uses TRBV11-2 with TRBJ2-3; D is possibly TRBD2 (7 bases). The V gene lost 1 base and the J gene lost 4 bases, with 21 bases spanning the gap. Germline CDR1 reads SGHAT; CDR2 reads FQNNGV. The CDR3 is 18 residues long. The CDR3 spells CASSLGKAGAPPSDTQYF. CDR3 nucleotides: TGTGCCAGCAGCTTAGGTAAGGCGGGGGCCCCCCCGTCAGATACGCAGTATTTT.

The CDR3 region is CASSSSPGGYGYTF. In DNA, the CDR3 is TGTGCCAGCAGTTCGTCACCAGGGGGCTATGGCTACACCTTC. V gene TRBV6-5 combines with J gene TRBJ1-2; TRBD1 matches 7 bases. The CDR3 loop spans 14 amino acids. J was trimmed by 4 bases and V by 4 bases; bases with no gene match: 6. The germline gives CDR1 MNHEY, CDR2 SVGAGI.

This sequence joins TRBV7-2 and TRBJ2-7; TRBD2 might be the D (5 bases). The germline V gene encodes CDR1 SGHTA and CDR2 FQGNSA. This CDR3 spans 14 amino acids. The germline V and J ends were trimmed by 1 base and 0 bases, with 7 bases remaining between them. CDR3 amino acids: CASSLGEYSYEQYF. CDR3 DNA sequence: TGTGCCAGCAGCTTAGGGGAGTACTCCTACGAGCAGTACTTC.

V and J are TRBV10-1 and TRBJ2-3; a possible D gene is TRBD2 (6 bases). Germline CDR1 reads WNHNN; CDR2 reads SYGVQD (reference sequence). This CDR3 region has 14 residues. V gave up 8 bases and J gave up 2 bases, with 14 bases separating them. For the CDR3, the DNA is TGCGCCAGCCAGGCCGGCGGGGACACAGATACGCAGTATTTT. It is translated as CASQAGGDTDTQYF.

The rearrangement links TRBV7-6 to TRBJ1-1; 8 bases agree with TRBD1. Germline CDR1 is SGHVS and CDR2 is FNYEAQ. The trim removed 1 base at V and 5 bases at J, leaving 3 bases unmatched. The CDR3 spans 14 residues. The CDR3 coding sequence is TGTGCCAGCAGCTTAGGAGGACAGGGAACTGAAGCTTTCTTT. Amino acid sequence: CASSLGGQGTEAFF.

Turning to this clone: Other DNA sequences in the sample encode the same CDR3. This CDR3 is CASSLGGQPQHF. For the CDR3, the DNA is TGTGCCAGCAGTTTAGGCGGTCAGCCCCAGCATTTT. The chain employs TRBV28 and TRBJ1-5; D is undetermined. Germline V gene lookup returns CDR1 MDHEN and CDR2 SYDVKM. Trimming cost V 2 bases and J 6 bases, with 5 bases left between them. The CDR3 sequence is 12 residues long.

J is TRBJ2-3 and V is TRBV11-3; the match to TRBD1 covers 9 bases. The J segment lost 0 bases and the V segment lost 4 bases, leaving 2 bases of the junction unmatched. CDR1 and CDR2 (germline): SGHNT, YENEEA. The CDR3 contains 15 residues. This CDR3 reads CASSWGQGSTDTQYF. The CDR3 DNA follows: TGTGCCAGCAGCTGGGGACAGGGAAGCACAGATACGCAGTATTTT.

The V call is TRBV7-9, the J call TRBJ2-3; a weak D match, TRBD2 (5 bases). This CDR3 has 16 residues. From germline, CDR1 is SEHNR and CDR2 FQNEAQ (reference sequence). The V end lost 0 bases, the J end lost 2 bases, and 12 bases lay between the germline ends. The CDR3 loop is CASSLALATHTDTQYF. The CDR3 DNA sequence: TGTGCCAGCAGCTTAGCTCTAGCCACCCACACAGATACGCAGTATTTT.

J is TRBJ2-1 and V is TRBV5-1; TRBD2 matches at 7 bases. V was pared by 4 bases and J by 10 bases, with 8 bases of the junction left unmatched. CDR1 and CDR2 (germline): SGHRS, YFSETQ. This CDR3 contains 13 residues. CDR3 sequence reads: CASSVRERGEQFF. The CDR3 nucleotides read TGCGCCAGCAGCGTACGGGAGCGGGGAGAGCAGTTCTTC. Using reference TRBV5-1 and TRBJ2-1 for the parts outside the CDR3, the full variable domain is KAGVTQTPRYLIKTRGQQVTLSCSPISGHRSVSWYQQTPGQGLQFLFEYFSETQRNKGNFPGRFSGRQFSNSRSEMNVSTLELGDSALYLCASSVRERGEQFFGPGTRLTVL.

The V call is TRBV19, the J call TRBJ2-3; a weak D match, TRBD2 (6 bases). V lost 7 bases and J 0 bases, leaving 14 bases between the germline ends. Germline-derived CDR1 and CDR2 are LNHDA and SQIVND (reference sequence). The length of the CDR3 is 15 residues. CDR3 bases: TGTGCCAGTACCCGGAGGGGCATTAGCACAGATACGCAGTATTTT. It is translated as CASTRRGISTDTQYF.

This chain links TRBV30 with TRBJ1-1; 7 nucleotides agree with TRBD1. The J segment lost 10 bases and the V segment lost 2 bases, leaving 10 bases of the junction unmatched. The CDR3 covers 13 residues. Germline assignment: CDR1 GTSNPN and CDR2 SVGIG (reference sequence). In nucleotides, the CDR3 is TGTGCCTGGAGTCGAGGGGCAGGGACAGTAGCTTTCTTT. It yields the protein CAWSRGAGTVAFF.

This chain connects TRBV28 to TRBJ1-2; 7 bases line up with TRBD1. Trimming at V came to 8 bases and at J to 5 bases, leaving 17 bases not matched to a gene. CDR1 and CDR2 (germline): MDHEN, SYDVKM. The CDR3 length is 16 residues. This CDR3 is CASLGQGGLGGYGYTF. The CDR3 region has the DNA TGTGCCAGCCTTGGGCAGGGGGGCCTGGGGGGTTATGGCTACACCTTC.